These 20 T cell receptor beta chains came from one sample sequenced in a study of blood T cell repertoires in COVID-19. Libraries were prepared by immunoSEQ multiplex PCR; TCRdb keeps only in-frame clonotypes and omits some of them. This table holds approximately 240,000 clones, 79% found once. The sequencing sample was made of peripheral blood. These receptors were obtained from a middle-aged woman with active or convalescent COVID-19.

This clone appeared a few times. This chain connects TRBV5-1 to TRBJ1-3, with 8 bases identical to TRBD1. CDR1 and CDR2 from the germline V gene are SGHRS and YFSETQ. V gave up 2 bases and J gave up 14 bases; unmatched junction bases: 9. The length of the CDR3 is 13 residues. CDR3 nucleotide sequence: TGCGCCAGCAGCTTACAGTTCCCCAGGGGGCTATATTTT. Translating it yields CASSLQFPRGLYF.

This clone was observed a few times. The gene calls are TRBV6-5 and TRBJ1-3; TRBD1 matches 11 bases. CDR1 is MNHEY, CDR2 SVGAGI, per germline. CDR3 size: 13 residues. The J segment lost 3 bases and the V segment lost 9 bases, leaving 1 base of the junction unmatched. The CDR3 region has the DNA TGTGCCAGTGGGACAGGGGGTGGAAACACCATATATTTT. Its protein is CASGTGGGNTIYF.

V and J are TRBV10-1 and TRBJ2-2; D possibly corresponds to TRBD1 (5 bases). V gave up 7 bases and J gave up 1 base, with 10 bases separating them. The CDR3 is made up of 14 amino acids. Looked up from germline, CDR1 is WNHNN and CDR2 is SYGVQD (reference sequence). The CDR3 spells CASKTDRNTGELFF. CDR3 DNA sequence: TGCGCCAGCAAGACCGACAGGAACACCGGGGAGCTGTTTTTT.

The rearrangement links TRBV11-2 to TRBJ2-1; the D gene is possibly TRBD2 (6 bases). With 3 bases removed from V and 8 bases from J, the gap between germline ends came to 23 bases. Germline V gene sequence: CDR1 SGHAT, CDR2 FQNNGV. The length of the CDR3 is 17 residues. CDR3 amino acids: CASSLEFAGIIGYEQFF. CDR3 DNA sequence: TGTGCCAGCAGCTTGGAATTTGCGGGGATTATTGGCTATGAGCAGTTCTTC.

This clone was observed once. The rearrangement joins TRBV11-2 to TRBJ1-2; D ambiguous. The CDR3 runs to 13 residues. Germline assignment: CDR1 SGHAT and CDR2 FQNNGV. V shed 3 bases and J shed 4 bases, with 9 bases lying between them. The CDR3 sequence: CASSFSTGYGYTF. The CDR3 DNA reads as TGTGCCAGCAGCTTTTCGACGGGCTATGGCTACACCTTC.

This sequence joins TRBV2 and TRBJ2-7; 8 bases align to TRBD1. CDR3 length: 14 amino acids. Germline CDR1 and CDR2: SNHLY and FYNNEI. J lost 3 bases, V lost 5 bases, and 6 bases had no gene match. CDR3 DNA sequence: TGTGCCAGCAGTTGGGACAGGACCCTCTACGAGCAGTACTTC. This gives the protein CASSWDRTLYEQYF.

On this clone itself: The sample has other DNA sequences that encode this CDR3 too. This rearrangement joins TRBV10-3 to TRBJ1-2; the match to TRBD1 covers 8 bases. V trimming: 4 bases; J trimming: 8 bases; junction bases outside the gene matches: 6. The CDR3 is 13 amino acids. Germline loops: CDR1 ENHRY, CDR2 SYGVKD. The DNA of the CDR3 is TGTGCCATCAGTGCTGGACAGGGCGGCGGCTACACCTTC. It specifies CAISAGQGGGYTF.

The chain is built from TRBV5-1 and TRBJ1-4; a weak D match, TRBD1 (5 bases). CDR3 length: 16 residues. Trimming pared 4 bases from V and 4 bases from J, leaving 17 bases between. Germline loops: CDR1 SGHRS, CDR2 YFSETQ. The CDR3 coding sequence is TGCGCCAGCAGCCCCAGGGTGGCGCAGATTAATGAAAAACTGTTTTTT. It specifies CASSPRVAQINEKLFF.

This sequence joins TRBV7-9 and TRBJ1-2; tentative D call: TRBD1 (6 bases). Germline V gives CDR1 SEHNR, CDR2 FQNEAQ (reference sequence). The CDR3 is 13 amino acids. Trimming took off 5 bases at V and 8 bases at J, with 15 bases between the two ends. In DNA form, the CDR3 reads TGTGCCAGCAGCCCGGGACACGGCTACGGCTACACCTTC. Encoded protein: CASSPGHGYGYTF.

The V gene is TRBV19, the J gene TRBJ1-1; D remains unclear. Germline V gene lookup returns CDR1 LNHDA and CDR2 SQIVND (reference sequence). The CDR3 is 16 residues long. Trimming removed 0 bases from V and 0 bases from J, with 11 bases in between. The CDR3 DNA sequence: TGTGCCAGTAGTATAGAGGAGGGCAGGATGAACACTGAAGCTTTCTTT. It specifies CASSIEEGRMNTEAFF.

The chain couples TRBV10-3 to TRBJ1-6; 7 bases fit TRBD1. This CDR3 is 14 amino acids long. Trimming took 2 bases from V and 9 from J; bases not matched to a gene: 4. Germline V gives CDR1 ENHRY, CDR2 SYGVKD. The CDR3 loop reads CAISEGQGGSPLHF. The DNA for the CDR3 is TGTGCCATCAGTGAGGGGCAGGGGGGTTCACCCCTCCACTTT.

The chain links TRBV14 to TRBJ1-5; D is perhaps TRBD1 (5 bases). Germline V lookup: CDR1 SGHDN, CDR2 FVKESK. V gave up 1 base and J gave up 2 bases, with 12 bases separating them. The CDR3 consists of 16 residues. The CDR3 protein is CASSQVRIGGNQPQHF. Here the CDR3 DNA reads TGTGCCAGCAGCCAAGTACGGATAGGGGGCAATCAGCCCCAGCATTTT. The variable domain in full, with the rest retrieved from reference TRBV14 and TRBJ1-5, is EAGVTQFPSHSVIEKGQTVTLRCDPISGHDNLYWYRRVMGKEIKFLLHFVKESKQDESGMPNNRFLAERTGGTYSTLKVQPAELEDSGVYFCASSQVRIGGNQPQHFGDGTRLSIL.

For the CDR3, the DNA is TGTGCCAGCAGCCGTAGGACAGACACTGAAGCTTTCTTT. It specifies CASSRRTDTEAFF. V and J are TRBV7-8 and TRBJ1-1, with a tentative D call TRBD1 (6 bases). V lost 5 bases and J 3 bases, leaving 10 bases between the germline ends. The germline gives CDR1 SGHVS, CDR2 FQNEAQ. This CDR3 comprises 13 residues.

This chain links TRBV9 with TRBJ1-2; D not resolved. This CDR3 contains 15 residues. Germline CDR1 is SGDLS and CDR2 is YYNGEE. Trimming removed 0 bases from V and 4 bases from J, with 13 bases in between. This chain's CDR3 is CASSVDGAYPYGYTF. CDR3 DNA sequence: TGTGCCAGCAGCGTAGACGGAGCGTATCCCTATGGCTACACCTTC.

DNA of the CDR3: TGCGCCAGCAGCCGGCGGGGACAGGGAGCGACTAACTATGGCTACACCTTC. It yields the protein CASSRRGQGATNYGYTF. The chain links TRBV5-1 to TRBJ1-2, with 9 bases that match TRBD1. J was trimmed by 0 bases and V by 4 bases; bases with no gene match: 10. CDR1 is SGHRS and CDR2 is YFSETQ in the germline V gene. The CDR3 spans 17 residues.

This clone has more than one count but fewer than ten. The V gene is TRBV5-1, the J gene TRBJ2-3; TRBD2 aligns across 8 bases. Germline CDR1 is SGHRS and CDR2 is YFSETQ. V gave up 0 bases and J gave up 0 bases; unmatched junction bases: 6. The CDR3 is 17 amino acids. The CDR3 region is CASSLAASGPSTDTQYF. The CDR3 DNA sequence: TGCGCCAGCAGCTTGGCGGCTAGCGGGCCTAGCACAGATACGCAGTATTTT.

The CDR3: CASSARDRVTANEKLFF. The CDR3 nucleotides are TGTGCCAGCAGTGCCCGGGACAGGGTTACGGCTAATGAAAAACTGTTTTTT. The chain carries TRBV2 and TRBJ1-4, with 9 bases that match TRBD1. Trimming at V came to 4 bases and at J to 3 bases, leaving 9 bases not matched to a gene. Germline V gene data show CDR1 as SNHLY and CDR2 as FYNNEI. The CDR3 extends over 17 amino acids.

A single count supports this clone. The V gene is TRBV6-1, the J gene TRBJ1-5; 7 bases are shared with TRBD1. V trimming: 1 base; J trimming: 4 bases; junction bases outside the gene matches: 7. Per germline, CDR1 MNHNS and CDR2 SASEGT. The CDR3 has 16 residues. CDR3 residues: CASSEGGPGGNQPQHF. CDR3 in DNA: TGTGCCAGCAGTGAAGGGGGCCCAGGGGGGAATCAGCCCCAGCATTTT.

A single count supports this clone. This chain links TRBV7-6 with TRBJ2-5, with a weak D call TRBD1 (6 bases). V was clipped by 0 bases and J by 6 bases, with 14 bases between them. The CDR3 consists of 15 residues. Germline-derived CDR1 and CDR2 are SGHVS and FNYEAQ. The CDR3 loop is CASSLAGGVGKTQYF. For the CDR3, the DNA is TGTGCCAGCAGCTTAGCTGGGGGCGTCGGGAAGACCCAGTACTTC.

For this clone: This CDR3 is also generated by other DNA sequences in the sample. The chain combines TRBV28 with TRBJ1-2; D may be TRBD1 (6 bases). CDR3 length: 12 residues. V was clipped by 6 bases and J by 6 bases, with 11 bases between them. The germline V gene encodes CDR1 MDHEN and CDR2 SYDVKM. CDR3 loop: CASSNRQDGYTF. The CDR3 DNA reads TGTGCCAGCAGCAACCGACAGGATGGCTACACCTTC.